Listed below are T cell receptor beta chains from one sample, sequenced in a study of a mutant IDH1 vaccine in newly diagnosed glioma. This table comes from immunoSEQ multiplex PCR, and its TCRdb copy is limited to in-frame clones, with some not included. The sample lists roughly 70,000 clones, 70% to 90% occurring once. The specimen comprised PBMCs, sampled from a glioma patient treated with radiotherapy, temozolomide or both. Every receptor here comes from a man aged 30 to 39 with glioma. The CDR3 runs from the conserved cysteine through the conserved F or W. The D gene is left open where the match is weak. Clone size is given for some rows only: seen once, a few or many times, or a class if the clone is expanded.

CDR3: CASSEVVNSPLHF
DNA: TGTGCCAGCAGTGAAGTTGTAAATTCACCCCTCCACTTT
J: TRBJ1-6
D: .
V: TRBV6-1
size: .

CDR3: CASSTTGIINNEQFF
DNA: TGTGCCAGTAGCACTACAGGAATCATAAACAATGAGCAGTTCTTC
J: TRBJ2-1
D: .
V: TRBV19
size: .

CDR3: CASSYTTTTDTQYF
DNA: TGTGCCAGCAGTTACACGACCACCACAGATACGCAGTATTTT
J: TRBJ2-3
D: .
V: TRBV6-6
size: .

CDR3: CASSLGLAGVPGTGELFF
DNA: TGTGCCAGCAGCTTAGGACTAGCGGGGGTCCCGGGAACCGGGGAGCTGTTTTTT
J: TRBJ2-2
D: TRBD2
V: TRBV5-4
size: .

CDR3: CASSNRQNIQYF
DNA: TGTGCCAGTAGTAACAGACAAAACATTCAGTACTTC
J: TRBJ2-4
D: .
V: TRBV19
size: .

CDR3: CSARGSYEQYF
DNA: TGCAGTGCGAGGGGCTCCTACGAGCAGTACTTC
J: TRBJ2-7
D: .
V: TRBV20-1
size: .

CDR3: CASSFGASEAFF
DNA: TGTGCCAGCAGCTTTGGTGCTTCTGAAGCTTTCTTT
J: TRBJ1-1
D: .
V: TRBV11-2
size: .

CDR3: CASTDRQGRTYEQYF
DNA: TGTGCCAGCACCGACCGACAGGGGCGCACCTACGAGCAGTACTTC
J: TRBJ2-7
D: TRBD1
V: TRBV7-9
size: .

CDR3: CASSGSGNTIYF
DNA: TGTGCCAGCAGCGGATCTGGAAACACCATATATTTT
J: TRBJ1-3
D: .
V: TRBV9
size: .

CDR3: CAISELVTGELFF
DNA: TGTGCCATCAGTGAGCTAGTCACCGGGGAGCTGTTTTTT
J: TRBJ2-2
D: .
V: TRBV10-3
size: .

CDR3: CASLGLRGQVQETQYF
DNA: TGTGCCAGCCTCGGGTTGCGGGGGCAGGTCCAAGAGACCCAGTACTTC
J: TRBJ2-5
D: .
V: TRBV18
size: .

CDR3: CASSLTGRSGEAQFF
DNA: TGTGCCAGCAGCTTAACAGGGAGGTCCGGGGAGGCCCAGTTCTTC
J: TRBJ2-1
D: .
V: TRBV13
size: once

CDR3: CASSGRGTGENIQYF
DNA: TGTGCCAGCAGCGGACGGGGGACAGGAGAAAACATTCAGTACTTC
J: TRBJ2-4
D: TRBD1
V: TRBV7-8
size: .

CDR3: CASSQNRGLRGVNQPQHF
DNA: TGTGCCAGCAGTCAGAACAGGGGGTTAAGGGGTGTCAATCAGCCCCAGCATTTT
J: TRBJ1-5
D: TRBD1
V: TRBV28
size: .

CDR3: CASSPETGAPSGYTF
DNA: TGTGCCAGCAGCCCAGAGACAGGGGCACCCAGTGGCTACACCTTC
J: TRBJ1-2
D: TRBD1
V: TRBV7-6
size: .

CDR3: CASSQEGTGYNSPLHF
DNA: TGTGCCAGCAGCCAAGAGGGGACAGGGTATAATTCACCCCTCCACTTT
J: TRBJ1-6
D: TRBD1
V: TRBV4-2
size: .

CDR3: CASQATLPNEKLFF
DNA: TGTGCCAGCCAGGCAACACTCCCCAATGAAAAACTGTTTTTT
J: TRBJ1-4
D: .
V: TRBV2
size: .

CDR3: CASSSAAPQATNTEAFF
DNA: TGTGCCAGCAGCTCAGCAGCCCCTCAGGCGACGAACACTGAAGCTTTCTTT
J: TRBJ1-1
D: .
V: TRBV7-9
size: .

CDR3: CASSVERWGNSGYTF
DNA: TGTGCCAGCAGCGTAGAACGTTGGGGGAACAGTGGCTACACCTTC
J: TRBJ1-2
D: .
V: TRBV9
size: .

CDR3: CSAQDRNQPQHF
DNA: TGCAGCGCCCAGGACCGAAATCAGCCCCAGCATTTT
J: TRBJ1-5
D: .
V: TRBV29-1
size: few

CDR3: CASSVRGIYEQYF
DNA: TGTGCCAGCAGCGTCCGGGGGATCTACGAGCAGTACTTC
J: TRBJ2-7
D: .
V: TRBV5-4
size: .

CDR3: CATVDGQGGETQYF
DNA: TGTGCCACCGTAGATGGACAGGGCGGAGAGACCCAGTACTTC
J: TRBJ2-5
D: TRBD1
V: TRBV15
size: .

CDR3: CASSFTGHYEQYF
DNA: TGTGCCAGCAGCTTCACAGGGCACTACGAGCAGTACTTC
J: TRBJ2-7
D: .
V: TRBV5-5
size: .

CDR3: CASSTWTSTTDTQYF
DNA: TGTGCCAGCAGCACCTGGACTAGCACCACAGATACGCAGTATTTT
J: TRBJ2-3
D: TRBD2
V: TRBV5-4
size: .

CDR3: CASFTWRATEAFF
DNA: TGTGCCAGCTTTACGTGGAGGGCCACTGAAGCTTTCTTT
J: TRBJ1-1
D: .
V: TRBV7-9
size: .

CDR3: CASSSGQGQRGELFF
DNA: TGTGCCAGCTCATCCGGGCAGGGTCAACGCGGGGAGCTGTTTTTT
J: TRBJ2-2
D: .
V: TRBV18
size: .

CDR3: CASGPRGYPYGYTF
DNA: TGTGCCAGCGGGCCGCGGGGGTATCCTTATGGCTACACCTTC
J: TRBJ1-2
D: .
V: TRBV27
size: .

CDR3: CASSSSGTVNTEAFF
DNA: TGTGCCAGCAGTTCCTCCGGGACGGTGAACACTGAAGCTTTCTTT
J: TRBJ1-1
D: .
V: TRBV28
size: .

CDR3: CASSLTGYPLGSYEQYF
DNA: TGCGCCAGCAGCTTGACAGGGTATCCGTTGGGATCCTACGAGCAGTACTTC
J: TRBJ2-7
D: .
V: TRBV5-1
size: .

CDR3: CASRTTGGGQPQHF
DNA: TGTGCCAGTAGGACGACAGGGGGCGGTCAGCCCCAGCATTTT
J: TRBJ1-5
D: TRBD1
V: TRBV19
size: .

CDR3: CASSRSATDTQYF
DNA: TGTGCCAGCTCACGCTCAGCGACAGATACGCAGTATTTT
J: TRBJ2-3
D: .
V: TRBV18
size: .

CDR3: CASSSLDRRRTEAFF
DNA: TGCGCCAGCAGCTCGTTGGACAGGCGCAGGACTGAAGCTTTCTTT
J: TRBJ1-1
D: TRBD1
V: TRBV5-1
size: once

CDR3: CASSIGTGAAKNIQYF
DNA: TGTGCCAGTAGTATCGGGACAGGAGCCGCCAAAAACATTCAGTACTTC
J: TRBJ2-4
D: TRBD1
V: TRBV19
size: .

CDR3: CARRRPMNTEAFF
DNA: TGTGCCAGGCGGCGGCCTATGAACACTGAAGCTTTCTTT
J: TRBJ1-1
D: .
V: TRBV2
size: .

CDR3: CSAAPNTEAFF
DNA: TGCAGTGCCGCCCCAAACACTGAAGCTTTCTTT
J: TRBJ1-1
D: .
V: TRBV20-1
size: .

CDR3: CASSMTLYNSPLHF
DNA: TGTGCCAGCAGTATGACACTCTATAATTCACCCCTCCACTTT
J: TRBJ1-6
D: .
V: TRBV7-2
size: .

CDR3: CASRPTPGTGSISPLHF
DNA: TGCGCCAGCAGACCTACCCCCGGGACAGGCTCTATCTCACCCCTCCACTTT
J: TRBJ1-6
D: TRBD1
V: TRBV5-1
size: .

CDR3: CASSLLWRPYEQYF
DNA: TGTGCCAGCAGTTTATTATGGAGGCCCTACGAGCAGTACTTC
J: TRBJ2-7
D: .
V: TRBV27
size: .

CDR3: CASRGTSAGEDTQYF
DNA: TGTGCCAGCAGGGGGACTAGTGCGGGCGAAGATACGCAGTATTTT
J: TRBJ2-3
D: TRBD2
V: TRBV6-5
size: .

CDR3: CASSQPGQGIYGYTF
DNA: TGTGCCAGCAGCCAACCGGGACAGGGAATCTATGGCTACACCTTC
J: TRBJ1-2
D: TRBD1
V: TRBV7-9
size: .

CDR3: CASSFGGVNTEAFF
DNA: TGTGCCAGCAGTTTTGGGGGGGTGAACACTGAAGCTTTCTTT
J: TRBJ1-1
D: .
V: TRBV27
size: .

CDR3: CASSSGQGTQETQYF
DNA: TGTGCCAGCAGCTCCGGACAGGGGACCCAAGAGACCCAGTACTTC
J: TRBJ2-5
D: TRBD1
V: TRBV7-2
size: .

CDR3: CASRDQYRDQPQHF
DNA: TGTGCCAGCAGAGATCAGTACCGCGATCAGCCCCAGCATTTT
J: TRBJ1-5
D: .
V: TRBV6-6
size: .

CDR3: CASKFSSQTATEQYF
DNA: TGCGCCAGCAAATTCTCGTCACAGACAGCTACGGAGCAGTACTTC
J: TRBJ2-7
D: .
V: TRBV5-1
size: .

CDR3: CASSEQGSLYEQYF
DNA: TGTGCCAGCAGTGAACAGGGGTCCCTCTACGAGCAGTACTTC
J: TRBJ2-7
D: .
V: TRBV25-1
size: .

CDR3: CASSSDEETHTAGANVLTF
DNA: TGTGCCAGCAGCTCCGATGAAGAGACACATACTGCGGGGGCCAACGTCCTGACTTTC
J: TRBJ2-6
D: .
V: TRBV7-9
size: .

CDR3: CASSPPFGRNTEAFF
DNA: TGTGCTAGCTCACCACCTTTCGGCAGGAACACTGAAGCTTTCTTT
J: TRBJ1-1
D: .
V: TRBV18
size: .

CDR3: CAWTEGQGMDTQYF
DNA: TGTGCCTGGACCGAGGGACAGGGTATGGATACGCAGTATTTT
J: TRBJ2-3
D: TRBD1
V: TRBV30
size: .